This TCR beta chain was recovered during a study of T-cell reconstitution after alpha-beta-depleted transplantation in children. Unique molecular identifiers were used to barcode this TCRbeta library. MiXCR, run by TCRdb on the PCR reads, gives a single entry per CDR3 protein. The data show 100,000 or so distinct CDR3 sequences, around a sixth seen once. V dropped 3 bases and J dropped 3 bases, with 24 bases sitting between them. The CDR3 is 19 residues long. Germline values: CDR1 ENHRY, CDR2 SYGVKD. The material sequenced was PBMCs, mostly from graft donor cells, taken 180 days after TCRalphabeta/CD19-depleted stem cell transplant. The V gene is TRBV10-3, the J gene TRBJ1-5; tentatively, D is TRBD1 (6 bases). This receptor was identified in a male patient between 2 and 10 years old who had a stem cell transplant for acute lymphoblastic leukemia, so the T cells may come from the graft donor. The DNA of the CDR3 is TGTGCCATCAGTGATCGACGTATCCTTTCAGGGGCCGCCAATCAGCCCCAGCATTTT. Amino acids: CAISDRRILSGAANQPQHF.